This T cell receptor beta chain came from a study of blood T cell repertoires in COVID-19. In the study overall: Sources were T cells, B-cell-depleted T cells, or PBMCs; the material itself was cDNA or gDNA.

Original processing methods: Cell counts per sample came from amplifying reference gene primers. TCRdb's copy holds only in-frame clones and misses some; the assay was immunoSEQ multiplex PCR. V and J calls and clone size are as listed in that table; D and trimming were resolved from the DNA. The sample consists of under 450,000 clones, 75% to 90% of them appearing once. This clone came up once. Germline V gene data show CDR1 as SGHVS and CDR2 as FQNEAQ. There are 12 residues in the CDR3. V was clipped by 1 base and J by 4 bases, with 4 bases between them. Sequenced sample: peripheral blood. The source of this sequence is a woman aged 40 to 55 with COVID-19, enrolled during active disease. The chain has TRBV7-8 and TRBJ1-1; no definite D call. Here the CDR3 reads CASSLDGTEAFF. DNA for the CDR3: TGTGCCAGCAGCTTAGACGGCACTGAAGCTTTCTTT.